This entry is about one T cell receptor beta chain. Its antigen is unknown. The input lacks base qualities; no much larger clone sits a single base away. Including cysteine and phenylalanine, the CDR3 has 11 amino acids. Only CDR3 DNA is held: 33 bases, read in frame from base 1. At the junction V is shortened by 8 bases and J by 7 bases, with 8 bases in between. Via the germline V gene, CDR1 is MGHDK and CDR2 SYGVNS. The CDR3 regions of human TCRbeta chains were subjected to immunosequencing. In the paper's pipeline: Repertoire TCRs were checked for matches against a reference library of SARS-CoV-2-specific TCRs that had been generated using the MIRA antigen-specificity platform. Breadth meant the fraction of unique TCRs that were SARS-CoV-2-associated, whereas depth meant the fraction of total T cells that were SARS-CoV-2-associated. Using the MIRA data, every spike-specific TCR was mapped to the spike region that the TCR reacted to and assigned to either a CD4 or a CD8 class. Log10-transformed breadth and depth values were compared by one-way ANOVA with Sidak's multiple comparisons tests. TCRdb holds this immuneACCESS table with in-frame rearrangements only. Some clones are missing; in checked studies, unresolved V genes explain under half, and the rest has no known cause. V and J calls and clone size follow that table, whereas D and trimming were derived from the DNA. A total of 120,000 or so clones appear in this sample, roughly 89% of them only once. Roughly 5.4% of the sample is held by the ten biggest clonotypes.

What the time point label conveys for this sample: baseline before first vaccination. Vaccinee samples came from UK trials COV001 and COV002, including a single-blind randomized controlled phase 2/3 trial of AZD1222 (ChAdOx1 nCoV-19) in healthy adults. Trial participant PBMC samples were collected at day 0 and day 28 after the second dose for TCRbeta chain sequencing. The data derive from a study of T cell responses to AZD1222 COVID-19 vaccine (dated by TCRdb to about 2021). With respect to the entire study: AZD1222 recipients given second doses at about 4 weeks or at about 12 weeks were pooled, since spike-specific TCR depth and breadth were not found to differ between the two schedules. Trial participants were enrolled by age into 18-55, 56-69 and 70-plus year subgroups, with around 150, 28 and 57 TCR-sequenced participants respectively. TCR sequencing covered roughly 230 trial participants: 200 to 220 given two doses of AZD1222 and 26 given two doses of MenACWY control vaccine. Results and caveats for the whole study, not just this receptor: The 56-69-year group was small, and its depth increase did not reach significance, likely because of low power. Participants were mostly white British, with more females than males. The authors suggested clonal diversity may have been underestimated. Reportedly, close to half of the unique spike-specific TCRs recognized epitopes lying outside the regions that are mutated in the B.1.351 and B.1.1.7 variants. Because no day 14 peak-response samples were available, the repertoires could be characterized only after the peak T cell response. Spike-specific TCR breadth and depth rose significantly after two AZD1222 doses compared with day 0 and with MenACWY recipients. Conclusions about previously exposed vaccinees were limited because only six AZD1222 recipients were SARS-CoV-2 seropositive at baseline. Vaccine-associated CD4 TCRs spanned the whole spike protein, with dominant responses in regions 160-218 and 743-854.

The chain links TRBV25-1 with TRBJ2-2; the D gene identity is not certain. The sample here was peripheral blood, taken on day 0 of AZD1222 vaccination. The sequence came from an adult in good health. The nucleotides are TGTGCCAGCGGTCGGATCGGGGAGCTGTTTTTT. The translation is CASGRIGELFF.